This T cell receptor (beta chain) came from a study of long-term antiretroviral therapy in people with HIV. Regarding the study as a whole: Subsequent to ART, diversity was augmented yet persisted below that of transplant donor controls.

Looked up from germline, CDR1 is MNHEY and CDR2 is SMNVEV (reference sequence). The CDR3 covers 11 residues. Of note for this clone: The antigen is unknown.

Researchers report immunoSEQ v3.0 was run at survey level. Assay: immunoSEQ multiplex PCR; the TCRdb copy retains only in-frame clones and omits some. The sample has 28,000 or so clones, 80% to 85% seen once. The sample here was unsorted PBMCs, taken 0.4 years after starting antiretroviral therapy. This sequence joins TRBV27 and TRBJ2-5, with D possibly being TRBD2 (5 bases). The DNA end is a closer match to TRBJ2-7, so the J assignment may be wrong. The source is a man in his late teens or twenties with HIV. As DNA, the CDR3 is TGTGCCAGCAGTTCGGGATACGAGCAGTACTTC. It is translated as CASSSGYEQYF.